Listed below are T cell receptor beta chains from one sample, sequenced in a study of T-cell reconstitution after alpha-beta-depleted transplantation in children. Via MiXCR, TCRdb re-called the PCR reads, giving one row per CDR3 protein. Here the sample spans under 300,000 distinct CDR3 sequences, approximately 10% being singletons. Sequenced material: peripheral blood, taken 180 days after TCRalphabeta/CD19-depleted stem cell transplant. The source is a male patient between 2 and 10 years old who had a stem cell transplant for chronic granulomatous disease, so the T cells may come from the graft donor. Both conserved end residues are part of each CDR3. The D gene is left open where the match is weak. The listing skips clone size in some rows; elsewhere it reads once, few, many or a size class.

CDR3 DNA: TGTGCCAGCAGTTTACCCAGGGAGGGAGGCGAGCAGTACTTC
CDR3 protein: CASSLPREGGEQYF
clone size: many
D gene: TRBD2
V gene: TRBV28
J gene: TRBJ2-7

CDR3 DNA: TGTGCCAGCAGTTACGGGGCATTCCAAGAGACCCAGTACTTC
CDR3 protein: CASSYGAFQETQYF
clone size: many
D gene: NA
V gene: TRBV6-5
J gene: TRBJ2-5

CDR3 DNA: TGTGCCAGCAGCGGACAGGGAACCACTGAAGCTTTCTTT
CDR3 protein: CASSGQGTTEAFF
clone size: many
D gene: TRBD1
V gene: TRBV12-3/TRBV12-4
J gene: TRBJ1-1

CDR3 DNA: TGTGCCAGCAGCCCAGGGACTAGCGGGAGAATCTGGGAGCTGTTTTTT
CDR3 protein: CASSPGTSGRIWELFF
clone size: many
D gene: TRBD2
V gene: TRBV11-2
J gene: TRBJ2-2

CDR3 DNA: TGTGCCAGCAGTTTCTGGGGCAATGAGCAGTTCTTC
CDR3 protein: CASSFWGNEQFF
clone size: many
D gene: NA
V gene: TRBV27
J gene: TRBJ2-1

CDR3 DNA: TGCAGCGTTGGGGACAGTCCTTCCTCCTACGAGCAGTACTTC
CDR3 protein: CSVGDSPSSYEQYF
clone size: many
D gene: TRBD1
V gene: TRBV29-1
J gene: TRBJ2-7

CDR3 DNA: TGTGCCAGCACCTTATGGGGGGTGGAAGAGACCCAGTACTTC
CDR3 protein: CASTLWGVEETQYF
clone size: many
D gene: NA
V gene: TRBV28
J gene: TRBJ2-5

CDR3 DNA: TGTGCCAGCAGGCCTCCCCTAGCGGGACTACCCTTC
CDR3 protein: CASRPPLAGLPF
clone size: many
D gene: TRBD2
V gene: TRBV6-5
J gene: TRBJ2-7

CDR3 DNA: TGTGCCAGCAGTGCCAGCTACTCTGGGGCCAACGTCCTGACTTTC
CDR3 protein: CASSASYSGANVLTF
clone size: many
D gene: NA
V gene: TRBV28
J gene: TRBJ2-6

CDR3 DNA: TGTGCCAGCACCACAAGGCCTCCTTGGCCGAACATTCGGGATCTGCCCACAGATACGCAGTATTTT
CDR3 protein: CASTTRPPWPNIRDLPTDTQYF
clone size: NA
D gene: NA
V gene: TRBV21-1
J gene: TRBJ2-3

CDR3 DNA: TGCAGTGCTAGAGATCAGAAGGCAGGCGAGCAGTACTTC
CDR3 protein: CSARDQKAGEQYF
clone size: many
D gene: NA
V gene: TRBV20-1
J gene: TRBJ2-7

CDR3 DNA: TGTGCCAGCAGTTACGGGACAGGGGCGCTTAACTATGGCTACACCTTC
CDR3 protein: CASSYGTGALNYGYTF
clone size: many
D gene: TRBD1
V gene: TRBV6-5
J gene: TRBJ1-2

CDR3 DNA: TGTGCCAGCAGTCCGGGAGGACAGGGGGCCAGGTACGAGCAGTACTTC
CDR3 protein: CASSPGGQGARYEQYF
clone size: many
D gene: TRBD1
V gene: TRBV12-3/TRBV12-4
J gene: TRBJ2-7

CDR3 DNA: TGTGCCAGCAGTTACGACGAAACCGGGGAGCTGTTTTTT
CDR3 protein: CASSYDETGELFF
clone size: many
D gene: NA
V gene: TRBV6-2/TRBV6-3
J gene: TRBJ2-2

CDR3 DNA: TGCAGCACGCGGGGCGGGAGGGGTCAGGAGACCCAGTACTTC
CDR3 protein: CSTRGGRGQETQYF
clone size: few
D gene: TRBD2
V gene: TRBV29-1
J gene: TRBJ2-5

CDR3 DNA: TGTGCCAGCAGCCACGATTACAATGAGCAGTTCTTC
CDR3 protein: CASSHDYNEQFF
clone size: NA
D gene: NA
V gene: TRBV5-4
J gene: TRBJ2-1

CDR3 DNA: TGTGCCAGCAGTTCTATTATCCGGGACTCCCAGTTCTTC
CDR3 protein: CASSSIIRDSQFF
clone size: many
D gene: NA
V gene: TRBV12-3/TRBV12-4
J gene: TRBJ2-1

CDR3 DNA: TGCGCCAGCAGCTTGGATGCTAGCGGGAGTGTTCAGTTCTTC
CDR3 protein: CASSLDASGSVQFF
clone size: many
D gene: TRBD2
V gene: TRBV5-1
J gene: TRBJ2-1

CDR3 DNA: TGCGCCAGCAGCCACCGGACAGGCCTTACCTACGAGCAGTACTTC
CDR3 protein: CASSHRTGLTYEQYF
clone size: once
D gene: TRBD1
V gene: TRBV4-1
J gene: TRBJ2-7

CDR3 DNA: TGTGCCAGCAGTTCCTCGAGCCCTCTCTGGCACGAGCAGTACTTC
CDR3 protein: CASSSSSPLWHEQYF
clone size: NA
D gene: NA
V gene: TRBV28
J gene: TRBJ2-7

CDR3 DNA: TGCAGTGCTAGGGGGACTAGCGGGAACAATGAGCAGTTCTTC
CDR3 protein: CSARGTSGNNEQFF
clone size: many
D gene: TRBD2
V gene: TRBV20-1
J gene: TRBJ2-1

CDR3 DNA: TGCAGTGCTCTGAGGGGGCACCAACAGCCCCAGCATTTT
CDR3 protein: CSALRGHQQPQHF
clone size: many
D gene: TRBD1
V gene: TRBV20-1
J gene: TRBJ1-5

CDR3 DNA: TGTGCCACCCACCTTCAGGGAATTCCGATCGGGGAGCTGTTTTTT
CDR3 protein: CATHLQGIPIGELFF
clone size: many
D gene: NA
V gene: TRBV12-3/TRBV12-4
J gene: TRBJ2-2

CDR3 DNA: TGTGCCTGGAGTGTGGGTAGCGGGAGGGCCCGGTTCTTC
CDR3 protein: CAWSVGSGRARFF
clone size: many
D gene: TRBD2
V gene: TRBV30
J gene: TRBJ2-1

CDR3 DNA: TGTGCCAGCTCACCACTATCGGATAACTATGGCTACACCTTC
CDR3 protein: CASSPLSDNYGYTF
clone size: many
D gene: NA
V gene: TRBV18
J gene: TRBJ1-2

CDR3 DNA: TGCAGCGTTGCGGCTCTAGCGAGGTACAATGAGCAGTTCTTC
CDR3 protein: CSVAALARYNEQFF
clone size: many
D gene: NA
V gene: TRBV29-1
J gene: TRBJ2-1

CDR3 DNA: TGCGCCAGCAGCATATTAGCGGGAGGGCCTAATGAGCAGTACTTC
CDR3 protein: CASSILAGGPNEQYF
clone size: many
D gene: TRBD2
V gene: TRBV5-1
J gene: TRBJ2-7

CDR3 DNA: TGCAGTGCTAGGAGGACCGTCCTGATGAATGAGCAGTTCTTC
CDR3 protein: CSARRTVLMNEQFF
clone size: many
D gene: NA
V gene: TRBV20-1
J gene: TRBJ2-1

CDR3 DNA: TGTGCCAGCAGCCGAGGACAGGGCAACAATGAGCAGTTCTTC
CDR3 protein: CASSRGQGNNEQFF
clone size: many
D gene: TRBD1
V gene: TRBV3-1
J gene: TRBJ2-1

CDR3 DNA: TGTGCCAGCAGCTTGGGGGGGACGAACACCGGGGAGCTGTTTTTT
CDR3 protein: CASSLGGTNTGELFF
clone size: many
D gene: NA
V gene: TRBV5-4
J gene: TRBJ2-2

CDR3 DNA: TGTGCCAGCAGCGCCGGACTGGCGAGCTCCTACAATGAGCAGTTCTTC
CDR3 protein: CASSAGLASSYNEQFF
clone size: many
D gene: NA
V gene: TRBV11-2
J gene: TRBJ2-1